What follows are 23 T cell receptor beta chains derived from one specimen sequenced in a study of cytomegalovirus exposure and HLA in healthy donors. The primer mix had 60 Vbeta and 13 Jbeta primers. Sequencing used immunoSEQ multiplex PCR; TCRdb keeps in-frame clones, though not all of them. The sample contains about 130,000 clones, about three quarters of which appear only once. Input material: PBMCs. The receptors were sampled from a human donor in good health.

This chain links TRBV4-3 with TRBJ2-1; weak D call: TRBD2 (5 bases). V was cut by 4 bases and J by 7 bases, with 23 bases left in between. The V gene's germline CDR1 is LGHNA and CDR2 YSLEER. The CDR3 consists of 17 residues. The CDR3 protein is CASSPHVGSGTSNEQFF. The CDR3, as DNA: TGCGCCAGCAGCCCCCACGTGGGGAGCGGAACATCGAATGAGCAGTTCTTC.

This clone showed up just a few times. V is TRBV18 and J is TRBJ2-2; D not resolved. V dropped 5 bases and J dropped 0 bases, with 10 bases sitting between them. The CDR3 has 15 residues. Germline V lookup: CDR1 KGHSH, CDR2 LQKENI. The CDR3 DNA reads as TGTGCCAGCTCAGTAGACAACACGAACACCGGGGAGCTGTTTTTT. It specifies CASSVDNTNTGELFF.

This rearrangement joins TRBV5-1 to TRBJ2-2; no firm D call. Germline CDR1 and CDR2: SGHRS and YFSETQ. The V end was cut by 3 bases, the J end by 7 bases, with 13 bases between. The CDR3 sequence is 14 residues long. The CDR3 sequence is CASSSRRLGGELFF. The CDR3 region has the DNA TGCGCCAGCAGCTCGCGGCGCCTCGGCGGGGAGCTGTTTTTT.

This clone was observed a single time. This rearrangement joins TRBV5-5 to TRBJ1-3; the match to TRBD1 covers 8 bases. The length of the CDR3 is 15 residues. V trimming: 4 bases; J trimming: 0 bases; junction bases outside the gene matches: 3. Looked up from germline, CDR1 is SGHKS and CDR2 is YYEKEE (reference sequence). The CDR3 sequence: CASSVTGGSGNTIYF. For the CDR3, the DNA is TGTGCCAGCAGCGTCACAGGGGGCTCTGGAAACACCATATATTTT.

V is TRBV13 and J is TRBJ2-3; TRBD2 aligns across 12 bases. CDR1 and CDR2 (germline): PRHDT, FYEKMQ (reference sequence). The V and J ends lost 0 bases and 6 bases, in that order; junction bases with no gene match: 7. The CDR3 contains 17 residues. For the CDR3, the DNA is TGTGCCAGCAGCTTAGGGAATCTAGCGGGGGGGCCGGATACGCAGTATTTT. Protein sequence: CASSLGNLAGGPDTQYF.

CDR3 in amino acids: CASSRVFGGELFF. The CDR3, as DNA: TGTGCCAGCAGTCGTGTATTCGGGGGGGAGCTGTTTTTT. The chain uses TRBV6-1 and TRBJ2-2; D is unclear. This CDR3 is 13 amino acids long. The germline gives CDR1 MNHNS, CDR2 SASEGT. Trimming pared 5 bases from V and 8 bases from J, leaving 12 bases between.

V and J are TRBV5-6 and TRBJ2-2, with a weak D call TRBD1 (6 bases). The V gene lost 4 bases and the J gene lost 7 bases, with 20 bases spanning the gap. Germline values: CDR1 SGHDT, CDR2 YYEEEE. The CDR3 has 16 amino acids. CDR3 sequence (DNA): TGTGCCAGCAGCGCGGTACCCATCAGGACAGTCGGGGAGCTGTTTTTT. The encoded protein is CASSAVPIRTVGELFF.

V gene TRBV6-1 combines with J gene TRBJ2-2; D not certain. CDR1 and CDR2 (germline): MNHNS, SASEGT. CDR3 length: 14 residues. Trimming stripped 4 bases from V and 6 bases from J, with 12 bases between. CDR3 sequence (DNA): TGTGCCAGCAGTGTCGACCTAGTAGCCGGGGAGCTGTTTTTT. Amino acid sequence: CASSVDLVAGELFF.

The V gene is TRBV27, the J gene TRBJ1-6; D unclear. The CDR3 totals 17 residues. Trimming pared 3 bases from V and 0 bases from J, leaving 12 bases between. The germline CDR1 and CDR2 sequences are MNHEY and SMNVEV (reference sequence). Here the CDR3 DNA reads TGTGCCAGCAGTTTTACGGGGATTGGCTCCTATAATTCACCCCTCCACTTT. This gives the protein CASSFTGIGSYNSPLHF.

This clone was counted a single time. The chain carries TRBV6-5 and TRBJ2-2; no clear D gene. The V end lost 5 bases, the J end lost 6 bases, and 7 bases lay between the germline ends. CDR3 length: 12 residues. Germline CDR1 MNHEY, CDR2 SVGAGI. CDR3 protein: CASSAAAGELFF. The CDR3 nucleotides read TGTGCCAGCAGTGCGGCAGCCGGGGAGCTGTTTTTT.

This clone came up once. V usage is TRBV27 and J usage is TRBJ1-1; TRBD1 is a possible D gene (6 bases). V was shortened by 6 bases and J by 0 bases, with 8 bases between the two germline ends. Germline V gene data show CDR1 as MNHEY and CDR2 as SMNVEV (reference sequence). The CDR3 is 13 residues long. This CDR3 reads CASSGDMNTEAFF. For the CDR3, the DNA is TGTGCCAGCAGCGGGGACATGAACACTGAAGCTTTCTTT.

The rearrangement links TRBV28 to TRBJ2-7; no clear D. Germline V lookup: CDR1 MDHEN, CDR2 SYDVKM. The CDR3 runs to 15 residues. Trimming removed 3 bases at V and 5 bases at J, with 17 bases between. The CDR3 DNA reads as TGTGCCAGCAGTTTTCGGCTAGGAAAGGTTCACGAGCAGTACTTC. As protein: CASSFRLGKVHEQYF.

The table lists this clone with a count of one. V is TRBV7-8 and J is TRBJ1-1; unclear D gene. V was trimmed by 5 bases and J by 1 base, leaving 11 bases between them. The germline V gene has CDR1 SGHVS and CDR2 FQNEAQ. The CDR3 spans 14 residues. The chain's CDR3 is CASSLGGPNTEAFF. CDR3 DNA sequence: TGTGCCAGCAGCCTCGGCGGCCCGAACACTGAAGCTTTCTTT.

The rearrangement joins TRBV10-3 to TRBJ2-1; tentative D call: TRBD1 (5 bases). The V and J ends lost 2 bases and 0 bases respectively, with 32 bases between them. The CDR3 is made up of 23 amino acids. In germline, CDR1 is ENHRY, CDR2 SYGVKD. CDR3: CAISEGFRVPQREVTSSYNEQFF. DNA of the CDR3: TGTGCCATCAGTGAGGGTTTCAGGGTCCCACAACGTGAGGTTACAAGCTCCTACAATGAGCAGTTCTTC.

The genes are TRBV5-4 and TRBJ2-5, with D perhaps matching TRBD2 (5 bases). Trimming took 2 bases from V and 6 from J, leaving 11 bases between them. The CDR3 spans 13 residues. CDR1 SGHNT and CDR2 YYREEE come from the germline V gene (reference sequence). CDR3 nucleotide sequence: TGTGCCAGCAGCTTCGAGGGCCTGAAGACCCAGTACTTC. It is translated as CASSFEGLKTQYF.

This clone was recorded a few times. Other DNA sequences in this sample translate to the same CDR3. The chain combines TRBV4-3 with TRBJ1-1; a weak D match, TRBD1 (5 bases). The germline V gene has CDR1 LGHNA and CDR2 YSLEER. The ends were cut back, 0 bases at V and 1 base at J, with 6 bases in the middle. This CDR3 spans 14 amino acids. CDR3 in amino acids: CASSQDRGNTEAFF. The CDR3 nucleotides read TGCGCCAGCAGCCAAGATAGGGGGAACACTGAAGCTTTCTTT.

The chain employs TRBV30 and TRBJ2-2; D is possibly TRBD2 (5 bases). This CDR3 region has 17 residues. Germline-derived CDR1 and CDR2 are GTSNPN and SVGIG (reference sequence). V was shortened by 0 bases and J by 4 bases, with 18 bases between the two germline ends. The CDR3 DNA is TGTGCCTGGAGTGTAAAGGTTAGGCTAGCCTTCACCGGGGAGCTGTTTTTT. Protein product: CAWSVKVRLAFTGELFF.

The chain links TRBV11-2 to TRBJ2-3; the match to TRBD2 covers 7 bases. Germline CDR1 and CDR2: SGHAT and FQNNGV. With 1 base clipped from V and 6 bases from J, the junction kept 7 bases outside the gene matches. The CDR3 is made up of 15 amino acids. The CDR3 here is CASSLAPGLGDTQYF. CDR3 sequence (DNA): TGTGCCAGCAGCTTAGCTCCCGGACTAGGGGATACGCAGTATTTT.

This rearrangement joins TRBV7-2 to TRBJ1-4; 9 bases map to TRBD1. The junction had 6 bases not matched to a gene; V was cut back by 5 bases and J by 8 bases. CDR1 and CDR2 from the germline V gene are SGHTA and FQGNSA. This CDR3 has 14 residues. This chain's CDR3 is CASSPTGGHEKLFF. The CDR3 coding sequence is TGTGCCAGCAGCCCAACAGGGGGCCACGAAAAACTGTTTTTT.

The chain couples TRBV7-9 to TRBJ1-2; D unclear. The germline gives CDR1 SEHNR, CDR2 FQNEAQ (reference sequence). The CDR3 runs 14 residues. Trimming left V 2 bases short and J 1 base short, with 8 bases between. The CDR3 protein is CASSLLRGNYGYTF. CDR3 nucleotides: TGTGCCAGCAGCTTACTGCGGGGTAACTATGGCTACACCTTC.

This chain links TRBV7-8 with TRBJ2-3; D is unresolved. Trimming shortened V by 1 base and J by 6 bases, and 5 bases separated the two germline ends. This CDR3 region has 12 residues. Germline V CDR1 and CDR2: SGHVS, FQNEAQ. The DNA for the CDR3 is TGTGCCAGCAGCTTAGTTTCTGATACGCAGTATTTT. It codes for CASSLVSDTQYF.

V usage is TRBV5-1 and J usage is TRBJ1-1, with 8 nucleotides matching TRBD1. Germline V gene sequence: CDR1 SGHRS, CDR2 YFSETQ. The CDR3 runs 15 residues. J gave up 3 bases and V 2 bases, and 6 bases lay outside the gene matches. In nucleotides, the CDR3 is TGCGCCAGCAGCTTTACAGGGGGTAGGGACACTGAAGCTTTCTTT. This translates into CASSFTGGRDTEAFF.

The chain uses TRBV6-4 and TRBJ2-3; 9 nucleotides align to TRBD2. CDR1 and CDR2 (germline): MRHNA, SNTAGT. V trimming: 2 bases; J trimming: 0 bases; junction bases outside the gene matches: 0. CDR3 size: 15 residues. CDR3 DNA sequence: TGTGCCAGCAGTGACAGCGGGGGGAGCACAGATACGCAGTATTTT. It translates to CASSDSGGSTDTQYF.